Each of the 16 T cell receptor beta chains below was sequenced from the same sample in a study of molecular identifiers for immune sequencing clone quantification. TCRdb independently ran MiXCR on the PCR reads; one entry per CDR3 protein. This sample has tens of thousands of distinct CDR3 sequences, with over 15% found just once. Material for sequencing was naive CD8+ T cells from blood, with Jurkat cell RNA spiked in. The subset here: FACS-sorted CD8+CD4-CCR7+CD45RA+ naive T cells. All receptors come from a human donor in good health. Some libraries in this study had Jurkat cell RNA spiked in.

The gene calls are TRBV4-3 and TRBJ2-7; TRBD2 agrees at 7 bases. Per germline, CDR1 LGHNA and CDR2 YSLEER. J gave up 0 bases and V 0 bases, and 5 bases lay outside the gene matches. The CDR3 runs to 16 residues. The CDR3 DNA is TGCGCCAGCAGCCAAGATCTTAGCGGGTACTCCTACGAGCAGTACTTC. Residues: CASSQDLSGYSYEQYF.

This chain links TRBV12-3 or TRBV12-4 with TRBJ1-1, with D perhaps TRBD1 (6 bases). The V and J ends lost 4 bases and 0 bases respectively, with 9 bases between them. The CDR3 is 14 residues long. DNA of the CDR3: TGTGCCAGCAGTTCGGGGGGCCTGAACACTGAAGCTTTCTTT. Translated: CASSSGGLNTEAFF.

This clonotype was seen ten or more times. V and J are TRBV29-1 and TRBJ2-2, with 8 bases matching TRBD1. V shed 3 bases, J shed 2 bases, and the junction held 5 bases outside the gene matches. The CDR3 covers 15 residues. The germline gives CDR1 SQVTM, CDR2 ANQGSEA. CDR3 nucleotides: TGCAGCGTTGAGAGCGACAGGGGCAACACCGGGGAGCTGTTTTTT. Translated, it gives CSVESDRGNTGELFF.

This clonotype was seen many times. This chain uses TRBV14 with TRBJ2-3, with D perhaps matching TRBD2 (6 bases). V was clipped by 1 base and J by 4 bases, with 15 bases between them. This CDR3 has 16 amino acids. The germline CDR1 and CDR2 sequences are SGHDN and FVKESK. The CDR3: CASSQGAGGMADTQYF. The CDR3 bases are TGTGCCAGCAGCCAAGGGGCTGGCGGGATGGCAGATACGCAGTATTTT.

The chain couples TRBV5-4 to TRBJ2-7; D might be TRBD1 (6 bases). The CDR3 is 14 amino acids. The V gene's germline CDR1 is SGHNT and CDR2 YYREEE (reference sequence). Trimming removed 1 base at V and 7 bases at J, with 15 bases between. The CDR3 reads CASSLTIGGREQYF. CDR3 bases: TGTGCCAGCAGCTTGACGATTGGGGGCCGGGAGCAGTACTTC.

As for this clonotype: A read error may account for a junction end that differs from germline. The genes are TRBV2 and TRBJ2-2; TRBD1 agrees at 7 bases. CDR1 is SNHLY and CDR2 is FYNNEI in the germline V gene. The CDR3 is 15 residues long. The CDR3 bases are TGTGCCAGCACGGCTGGGGACAGCAACACCAGGGAGCTGGTTTTT. It codes for CASTAGDSNTRELVF. The complete variable domain, with remaining parts taken from reference TRBV2 and TRBJ2-2, reads EPEVTQTPSHQVTQMGQEVILRCVPISNHLYFYWYRQILGQKVEFLVSFYNNEISEKSEIFDDQFSVERPDGSNFTLKIRSTKLEDSAMYFCASTAGDSNTRELVFGEGSRLTVL.

About this clonotype: The CDR3 carries no conserved terminal phenylalanine or tryptophan, so it likely arises from a read error. V gene TRBV28 combines with J gene TRBJ2-3, with 7 bases fitting TRBD2. The CDR3 totals 16 residues. Unmatched junction bases numbered 17, after V lost 6 bases and J lost 8 bases. Germline-derived CDR1 and CDR2 are MDHEN and SYDVKM. The CDR3 loop reads CASSMKRESLAGTQYL. The CDR3 nucleotides read TGTGCCAGCAGCATGAAGCGGGAAAGTTTGGCAGGTACGCAGTATCTT.

This clonotype was detected ten times or more. The chain carries TRBV30 and TRBJ1-2; D unclear. From germline, CDR1 is GTSNPN and CDR2 SVGIG (reference sequence). The length of the CDR3 is 14 residues. Trimming took 4 bases from V and 8 from J, leaving 20 bases between them. In nucleotides, the CDR3 is TGTGCCTGGACCCCGGCCAGCCCGGTGGAGGGCTACACCTTC. Protein: CAWTPASPVEGYTF. Supplemented by reference TRBV30 and TRBJ1-2, the full variable domain reads SQTIHQWPATLVQPVGSPLSLECTVEGTSNPNLYWYRQAAGRGLQLLFYSVGIGQISSEVPQNLSASRPQDRQFILSSKKLLLSDSGFYLCAWTPASPVEGYTFGSGTRLTVV.

This clonotype has a count of ten or more. CDR3 protein: CAWRQLEDYGYTF. DNA for the CDR3: TGTGCCTGGAGACAACTGGAAGACTATGGCTACACCTTC. The V and J genes are TRBV30 and TRBJ1-2; D is ambiguous. CDR3 length equals 13 residues. V gave up 3 bases and J gave up 3 bases, with 11 bases separating them. In germline, CDR1 is GTSNPN, CDR2 SVGIG (reference sequence).

This clonotype qualifies as medium-sized. The chain has TRBV7-6 and TRBJ2-5, with unresolved D. This CDR3 has 13 amino acids. The ends were cut back, 5 bases at V and 2 bases at J, with 9 bases in the middle. The V gene's germline CDR1 is SGHVS and CDR2 FNYEAQ. CDR3 residues: CASSPDDQETQYF. The CDR3 DNA is TGTGCCAGCAGCCCGGACGATCAAGAGACCCAGTACTTC.

This clonotype was counted many times. The chain uses TRBV29-1 and TRBJ2-2; the D gene could be TRBD1 or TRBD2 (5 bases each). Germline values: CDR1 SQVTM, CDR2 ANQGSEA. The CDR3 has 16 residues. Trimming cost V 2 bases and J 0 bases, with 13 bases left between them. CDR3: CSVESGAAPNTGELFF. Written as DNA, the CDR3 is TGCAGCGTTGAATCCGGGGCGGCCCCGAACACCGGGGAGCTGTTTTTT.

In this sample, this clonotype turned up many times. The chain carries TRBV12-3 or TRBV12-4 and TRBJ2-3; maybe TRBD1 (5 bases). The CDR3 sequence is 13 residues long. Trimming removed 10 bases from V and 0 bases from J, with 11 bases in between. CDR3 DNA sequence: TGTGCCACCTGGGGCGGAAGCACAGATACGCAGTATTTT. Translation: CATWGGSTDTQYF.

This clonotype was detected many times. The chain joins TRBV7-9 to TRBJ2-3; D not certain. This CDR3 spans 16 amino acids. The V gene's germline CDR1 is SEHNR and CDR2 FQNEAQ (reference sequence). V gave up 5 bases and J gave up 2 bases, with 17 bases separating them. The CDR3 region is CASSEPDPVPTDTQYF. CDR3 bases: TGTGCCAGCAGCGAACCCGACCCAGTACCCACAGATACGCAGTATTTT.

This clonotype was recorded once. The chain combines TRBV5-6 with TRBJ2-7, with 11 bases matching TRBD2. The CDR3 length is 19 residues. Trimming cost V 4 bases and J 3 bases; bases outside gene matches: 18. Germline V lookup: CDR1 SGHDT, CDR2 YYEEEE. This CDR3 is CASSPIVELLAGVNYEQYF. CDR3 bases: TGTGCCAGCAGCCCAATTGTTGAGTTACTAGCGGGAGTTAACTACGAGCAGTACTTC.

This clonotype was detected ten times or more. This chain connects TRBV27 to TRBJ2-5; 12 nucleotides align to TRBD1. V lost 5 bases, J lost 5 bases, and 6 bases stayed unmatched. Germline V gene data show CDR1 as MNHEY and CDR2 as SMNVEV (reference sequence). The CDR3 has 15 amino acids. The CDR3 DNA reads as TGTGCCAGCAGTCCCGGGACAGGGGGCGGGGAGACCCAGTACTTC. Amino acid sequence: CASSPGTGGGETQYF.

The chain carries TRBV6-5 and TRBJ2-5; D is perhaps TRBD2 (7 bases). This CDR3 region has 18 residues. Germline V CDR1 and CDR2: MNHEY, SVGAGI. Trimming shortened V by 5 bases and J by 5 bases, and 27 bases separated the two germline ends. CDR3 DNA: TGTGCCAGCAGTCTCACACCATACAGGGATATTAGCGGGGAGACCCAGTACTTC. Translation gives CASSLTPYRDISGETQYF.